The 8 T cell receptor beta chains below come from one sample, sequenced in a study of cytomegalovirus exposure and HLA in healthy donors. The protocol was immunoSEQ multiplex PCR, while the TCRdb copy is restricted to in-frame clones and leaves out a portion. The data contain hundreds of thousands of clones, less than 90% of them singletons. The specimen was PBMCs. The origin of the receptors is a man aged 18 to 30 in good health and CMV-seropositive.

This chain links TRBV19 with TRBJ1-5, with D uncertain. Trimming took 1 base from V and 6 from J, leaving 13 bases between them. The CDR3 covers 15 residues. The V gene's germline CDR1 is LNHDA and CDR2 SQIVND (reference sequence). CDR3 coding DNA: TGTGCCAGTAGTATAGGGGTTTTAAGTAGTCAGCCCCAGCATTTT. Translation: CASSIGVLSSQPQHF.

In DNA form, the CDR3 reads TGTGCCAGCAGCCAAGGGCCCTCCTACGAGCAGTACTTC. The encoded protein is CASSQGPSYEQYF. The chain joins TRBV14 to TRBJ2-7; no definite D call. Germline CDR1 reads SGHDN; CDR2 reads FVKESK. This CDR3 spans 13 amino acids. The ends were cut back, 1 base at V and 0 bases at J, with 4 bases in the middle. Filled out from reference TRBV14 and TRBJ2-7, the complete variable domain reads EAGVTQFPSHSVIEKGQTVTLRCDPISGHDNLYWYRRVMGKEIKFLLHFVKESKQDESGMPNNRFLAERTGGTYSTLKVQPAELEDSGVYFCASSQGPSYEQYFGPGTRLTVT.

This clone occurred a few times. This chain uses TRBV4-2 with TRBJ2-7; 9 bases map to TRBD1. CDR3 length: 16 amino acids. V was clipped by 4 bases and J by 1 base; unmatched bases: 8. CDR1 LGHNA and CDR2 YNFKEQ come from the germline V gene. The CDR3 loop is CASSPSPDRGSYEQYF. The CDR3 region has the DNA TGTGCCAGCAGCCCCTCCCCCGACAGGGGGTCCTACGAGCAGTACTTC.

The chain uses TRBV6-6 and TRBJ2-3, with TRBD2 matching over 8 bases. The length of the CDR3 is 14 residues. V lost 8 bases and J lost 3; bases outside the gene matches: 7. Germline V gene lookup returns CDR1 MNHNY and CDR2 SVGAGI (reference sequence). The CDR3 DNA reads as TGTGCCAGCCCCCCTAGCGGGTCTACAGATACGCAGTATTTT. Translation gives CASPPSGSTDTQYF.

The chain uses TRBV7-2 and TRBJ1-1; the D gene is possibly TRBD1 (5 bases). The V gene lost 1 base and the J gene lost 0 bases, with 9 bases spanning the gap. From germline, CDR1 is SGHTA and CDR2 FQGNSA. This CDR3 has 15 residues. In nucleotides, the CDR3 is TGTGCCAGCAGCTTAGTAGGGGACCTGAACACTGAAGCTTTCTTT. It is translated as CASSLVGDLNTEAFF.

The rearrangement uses TRBV27 and TRBJ2-3, with unresolved D. The CDR3 contains 17 residues. Germline CDR1 and CDR2: MNHEY and SMNVEV (reference sequence). The V end lost 1 base, the J end lost 1 base, and 15 bases lay between the germline ends. The CDR3 region has the DNA TGTGCCAGCAGTTTATTAGTTCCTGAGATCGGCACAGATACGCAGTATTTT. Amino acid sequence: CASSLLVPEIGTDTQYF.

V usage is TRBV4-3 and J usage is TRBJ1-1; 7 nucleotides match TRBD1. CDR3 size: 13 residues. Germline CDR1 LGHNA, CDR2 YSLEER. The V gene end was trimmed by 0 bases and the J gene end by 6 bases; junction bases not matched to a gene: 1. CDR3 nucleotides: TGCGCCAGCAGCCAAGACACAGGGGCTGAAGCTTTCTTT. Encoded protein: CASSQDTGAEAFF.

This chain uses TRBV7-9 with TRBJ1-5; D is unclear. Germline V CDR1 and CDR2: SEHNR, FQNEAQ (reference sequence). V was shortened by 5 bases and J by 12 bases, with 17 bases between the two germline ends. This CDR3 region has 13 residues. CDR3 residues: CASSPIASNLQHF. DNA of the CDR3: TGTGCCAGCAGCCCTATAGCCTCGAACCTCCAGCATTTT.